This T cell receptor beta chain was captured in a study of blood T cell repertoires in COVID-19. About the study: Sites in the United States, Italy and Spain provided acute and convalescent COVID-19 samples.

The CDR3 extends over 16 amino acids. Germline trimming cut 4 bases from V and 6 bases from J; bases unmatched to any gene: 10. CDR1 is SGHRS, CDR2 YFSETQ, per germline. Here immunoSEQ multiplex PCR was the method, and the copy in TCRdb shows in-frame clones only, minus some. Counted here are hundreds of thousands of clones, approximately 90% occurring once; the ten biggest clones make up roughly 8.6%. The participants were between about 18 and 95 years old and came from 24 US areas. Participants were placed into cohorts based on the clinical history they reported. Donors of Cohort 3 who recovered were those that had two negative PCRs, clearance, or symptom resolution.

This rearrangement joins TRBV5-1 to TRBJ2-2; TRBD1 matches 9 bases. The clonotype originates from a man in his forties who had recovered from COVID-19. The sequencing input was PBMCs or T cells enriched from blood (not recorded which). CDR3 nucleotide sequence: TGCGCCAGCAGCCTCACACAGGGGGCGAATGCCGGGGAGCTGTTTTTT. Translating it yields CASSLTQGANAGELFF.